These 27 T cell receptor beta chains originate from one sample sequenced in a study of OX40 agonist ivuxolimab in advanced cancers. Assay: immunoSEQ multiplex PCR; the TCRdb copy retains only in-frame clones and omits some. Among about 61,000 clones listed, around 86% were seen once. This material consisted of CD4+ or CD8+ T cells sorted from blood, taken in a trial of the OX40 agonist ivuxolimab. These TCRs come from an adult with an advanced solid tumor such as melanoma, head and neck, liver or kidney cancer.

The gene calls are TRBV18 and TRBJ2-3; the match to TRBD2 covers 8 bases. Looked up from germline, CDR1 is KGHSH and CDR2 is LQKENI. The V gene end was trimmed by 6 bases and the J gene end by 1 base; junction bases not matched to a gene: 6. This CDR3 has 15 amino acids. For the CDR3, the DNA is TGTGCCAGCTCCCGGAGCGGGGGCCGCACAGATACGCAGTATTTT. The encoded protein is CASSRSGGRTDTQYF.

The rearrangement links TRBV25-1 to TRBJ1-2; 8 bases align to TRBD1. This CDR3 spans 13 amino acids. The V gene end was trimmed by 6 bases and the J gene end by 2 bases; junction bases not matched to a gene: 2. CDR1 and CDR2 (germline): MGHDK, SYGVNS. Written as DNA, the CDR3 is TGTGCCAGCAGGGGACAGGAAAACTATGGCTACACCTTC. This encodes CASRGQENYGYTF.

This chain uses TRBV7-9 with TRBJ1-5; TRBD1 matches at 7 bases. Germline V gives CDR1 SEHNR, CDR2 FQNEAQ (reference sequence). The CDR3 totals 16 residues. V trimming: 1 base; J trimming: 0 bases; junction bases outside the gene matches: 3. CDR3 residues: CASSLGDRDSNQPQHF. The CDR3 nucleotides read TGTGCCAGCAGCTTAGGCGACAGGGATAGCAATCAGCCCCAGCATTTT.

The V and J genes are TRBV10-3 and TRBJ1-5; D may be TRBD1 (5 bases). This CDR3 spans 15 amino acids. The germline V gene has CDR1 ENHRY and CDR2 SYGVKD. V was pared by 0 bases and J by 6 bases, with 12 bases between. This CDR3 reads CAISESVGVGQPQHF. CDR3 in DNA: TGTGCCATCAGTGAGTCGGTAGGGGTCGGTCAGCCCCAGCATTTT.

A single count supports this clone. The J gene is TRBJ2-3, the V gene TRBV10-1, with 10 bases fitting TRBD2. The CDR3 covers 14 residues. The germline V gene has CDR1 WNHNN and CDR2 SYGVQD (reference sequence). After removal of 8 bases from V and 4 bases from J, the junction contained 6 bases not matched to a gene. In DNA, the CDR3 is TGCGCCAGCGACGGGACTAGCGCCGCAGATACGCAGTATTTT. Its protein is CASDGTSAADTQYF.

The genes are TRBV10-3 and TRBJ1-2; D ambiguous. CDR3 size: 12 residues. V dropped 6 bases and J dropped 1 base, with 6 bases sitting between them. Germline values: CDR1 ENHRY, CDR2 SYGVKD. The CDR3 region is CAISGLNYGYTF. As DNA, the CDR3 is TGTGCCATCAGCGGACTTAACTATGGCTACACCTTC.

The chain links TRBV11-2 to TRBJ2-2; the match to TRBD2 covers 13 bases. The CDR3 is made up of 17 amino acids. The germline gives CDR1 SGHAT, CDR2 FQNNGV. Trimming removed 4 bases from V and 5 bases from J; junction bases left unmatched: 7. The CDR3 region is CASSSPGLAGRTGELFF. The CDR3 DNA is TGTGCCAGCAGCTCCCCGGGACTAGCGGGGAGGACCGGGGAGCTGTTTTTT.

The chain has TRBV7-9 and TRBJ2-1, with TRBD2 as a possible D gene (5 bases). The CDR3 is made up of 13 amino acids. The ends were cut back, 1 base at V and 10 bases at J, with 11 bases in the middle. Germline V gene sequence: CDR1 SEHNR, CDR2 FQNEAQ (reference sequence). In nucleotides, the CDR3 is TGTGCCAGCAGCTTAGTGAGGGTTGAGGAGCAGTTCTTC. Translation: CASSLVRVEEQFF.

This clone was recorded once. V gene TRBV10-3 combines with J gene TRBJ2-2; 11 positions match TRBD2. J lost 4 bases, V lost 2 bases, and 3 bases had no gene match. Germline CDR1 and CDR2: ENHRY and SYGVKD. This CDR3 is 16 amino acids long. The CDR3 DNA sequence: TGTGCCATCAGTGAGACTAGCGGGGGAGCCACCGGGGAGCTGTTTTTT. Residues: CAISETSGGATGELFF.

The J gene is TRBJ2-1, the V gene TRBV19; perhaps TRBD1 as D (6 bases). Germline V gene lookup returns CDR1 LNHDA and CDR2 SQIVND (reference sequence). V was cut by 3 bases and J by 6 bases, with 12 bases left in between. CDR3 length equals 14 residues. The CDR3 bases are TGTGCCAGTAGTATCCAGGGGATGGGCAATGAGCAGTTCTTC. Translated: CASSIQGMGNEQFF.

The rearrangement links TRBV18 to TRBJ1-3, with a tentative D call TRBD1 (5 bases). Germline V gene data show CDR1 as KGHSH and CDR2 as LQKENI. The CDR3 loop spans 16 amino acids. V lost 3 bases, J lost 3 bases, and 15 bases lay in between. The CDR3 DNA reads as TGTGCCAGCTCACCCCAGAGGGGTGGTGGTGGAAACACCATATATTTT. Protein: CASSPQRGGGGNTIYF.

The genes are TRBV5-5 and TRBJ2-3, with 9 bases lining up with TRBD2. CDR3 length equals 16 residues. V was pared by 0 bases and J by 4 bases, with 6 bases of the junction left unmatched. Germline-derived CDR1 and CDR2 are SGHKS and YYEKEE (reference sequence). CDR3 in DNA: TGTGCCAGCAGCTTGGTTGGCGGGGGGGCCTCAGATACGCAGTATTTT. Translated: CASSLVGGGASDTQYF.

The chain recombines TRBV30 with TRBJ2-1; 10 bases map to TRBD1. The CDR3 sequence is 14 residues long. V was clipped by 5 bases and J by 9 bases; unmatched bases: 10. Germline V gene lookup returns CDR1 GTSNPN and CDR2 SVGIG (reference sequence). The DNA for the CDR3 is TGTGCCTGGGATTCGACAGGGGGCTTGGGTGAGCAGTTCTTC. Amino acid sequence: CAWDSTGGLGEQFF.

The chain joins TRBV15 to TRBJ1-6; 10 bases line up with TRBD1. There are 17 residues in the CDR3. The germline V gene encodes CDR1 LNHNV and CDR2 YYDKDF (reference sequence). V shed 0 bases, J shed 9 bases, and the junction held 8 bases outside the gene matches. CDR3 loop: CATSRDMGQGFLSPLHF. DNA of the CDR3: TGTGCCACCAGCAGAGATATGGGACAGGGGTTTCTTTCACCCCTCCACTTT.

This chain joins TRBV7-8 and TRBJ1-5, with D uncertain. Germline values: CDR1 SGHVS, CDR2 FQNEAQ. The ends were cut back, 6 bases at V and 0 bases at J, with 3 bases in the middle. The CDR3 is 12 residues long. DNA of the CDR3: TGTGCCAGCAGTCATAGCAATCAGCCCCAGCATTTT. Translated, it gives CASSHSNQPQHF.

The chain combines TRBV7-2 with TRBJ1-2; tentative D call: TRBD1 (6 bases). Germline lookup yields CDR1 SGHTA and CDR2 FQGNSA. This CDR3 comprises 14 residues. The germline V and J ends were trimmed by 6 bases and 0 bases, with 11 bases remaining between them. Here the CDR3 DNA reads TGTGCCAGCAGGCCACAGGGCGCTAACTATGGCTACACCTTC. It specifies CASRPQGANYGYTF.

The chain has TRBV7-9 and TRBJ1-1; 7 nucleotides agree with TRBD1. Germline V gene lookup returns CDR1 SEHNR and CDR2 FQNEAQ (reference sequence). Unmatched junction bases numbered 6, after V lost 5 bases and J lost 6 bases. This CDR3 region has 13 residues. CDR3 loop: CASSLTGKAEAFF. The DNA of the CDR3 is TGTGCCAGCAGCCTGACAGGGAAGGCTGAAGCTTTCTTT.

A single count supports this clone. This chain links TRBV11-3 with TRBJ2-2; tentative D call: TRBD1 (6 bases). Trimming left V 1 base short and J 8 bases short, with 14 bases between. The CDR3 loop spans 15 amino acids. Germline V gene sequence: CDR1 SGHNT, CDR2 YENEEA. CDR3 DNA sequence: TGTGCCAGCAGCTTAGCCGGGACACCGAGGGGGGAGCTGTTTTTT. Protein product: CASSLAGTPRGELFF.

The gene calls are TRBV18 and TRBJ1-5, with D uncertain. Germline CDR1 KGHSH, CDR2 LQKENI. This CDR3 spans 13 amino acids. The V gene lost 5 bases and the J gene lost 6 bases, with 11 bases spanning the gap. The chain's CDR3 is CASSEGVGQPQHF. The DNA for the CDR3 is TGTGCCAGCTCAGAGGGAGTCGGTCAGCCCCAGCATTTT. The full variable domain, its missing parts supplied by reference TRBV18 and TRBJ1-5, is NAGVMQNPRHLVRRRGQEARLRCSPMKGHSHVYWYRQLPEEGLKFMVYLQKENIIDESGMPKERFSAEFPKEGPSILRIQQVVRGDSAAYFCASSEGVGQPQHFGDGTRLSIL.

The chain recombines TRBV7-2 with TRBJ2-2; 9 bases fit TRBD2. CDR1 is SGHTA and CDR2 is FQGNSA in the germline V gene. Germline trimming cut 6 bases from V and 5 bases from J; bases unmatched to any gene: 10. There are 16 residues in the CDR3. The CDR3 bases are TGTGCCAGCAGAATTAGCGGGGGCTCCGGGACCGGGGAGCTGTTTTTT. Amino acid sequence: CASRISGGSGTGELFF.

Details on this clone: The junction departs from germline at one end; a sequencing error may be responsible. The J gene is TRBJ1-2, the V gene TRBV29-1; 10 bases match TRBD1. Germline V gene data show CDR1 as SQVTM and CDR2 as ANQGSEA. The CDR3 loop spans 15 amino acids. CDR3 loop: CSVEATGGAIFGYTF. As DNA, the CDR3 is TGCAGCGTCGAAGCGACAGGGGGCGCGATTTTTGGCTACACCTTC.

The CDR3 here is CASSLRQANTGELFF. The CDR3 DNA sequence: TGTGCCAGCAGCTTGAGACAAGCGAACACCGGGGAGCTGTTTTTT. V and J are TRBV11-2 and TRBJ2-2; D not certain. Trimming removed 3 bases at V and 0 bases at J, with 8 bases between. Germline values: CDR1 SGHAT, CDR2 FQNNGV. This CDR3 is 15 amino acids long.

V is TRBV2 and J is TRBJ1-1; D not resolved. Germline values: CDR1 SNHLY, CDR2 FYNNEI. The CDR3 has 18 residues. The V end was cut by 0 bases, the J end by 1 base, with 18 bases between. This CDR3 is CASSEALMGTGRNTEAFF. The CDR3 DNA follows: TGTGCCAGCAGTGAAGCGCTTATGGGTACCGGGCGGAACACTGAAGCTTTCTTT.

The chain uses TRBV12-5 and TRBJ2-3, with 12 bases identical to TRBD2. The germline gives CDR1 LGHNT, CDR2 FRNRAP. Trimming at V came to 1 base and at J to 3 bases, leaving 5 bases not matched to a gene. CDR3 length equals 17 residues. CDR3 protein: CASGLATSGGPTDTQYF. CDR3 coding DNA: TGTGCTAGTGGTTTGGCAACTAGCGGGGGGCCTACAGATACGCAGTATTTT.

The J gene is TRBJ1-5, the V gene TRBV30, with D hard to call. The germline V and J ends were trimmed by 4 bases and 4 bases, with 14 bases remaining between them. Per the germline V gene, CDR1 is GTSNPN and CDR2 is SVGIG (reference sequence). This CDR3 region has 14 residues. This chain's CDR3 is CAWTLGSGNQPQHF. In DNA form, the CDR3 reads TGTGCCTGGACTCTAGGGAGCGGGAATCAGCCCCAGCATTTT.

The J gene is TRBJ1-2, the V gene TRBV13; TRBD1 matches at 7 bases. The germline V gene has CDR1 PRHDT and CDR2 FYEKMQ (reference sequence). The CDR3 sequence is 14 residues long. The ends lost 6 bases at V and 0 bases at J; junction bases unmatched: 4. In DNA, the CDR3 is TGTGCCAGCAGTCGACAGGGAGCTAACTATGGCTACACCTTC. Its protein product is CASSRQGANYGYTF.

V and J are TRBV27 and TRBJ2-6; possibly TRBD1 for D (5 bases). V was cut by 7 bases and J by 2 bases, with 12 bases left in between. The CDR3 consists of 15 residues. Germline V lookup: CDR1 MNHEY, CDR2 SMNVEV (reference sequence). The CDR3 nucleotides read TGTGCCAGCAAAACAGGCCACGCTGGGGCCAACGTCCTGACTTTC. Translated, it gives CASKTGHAGANVLTF.